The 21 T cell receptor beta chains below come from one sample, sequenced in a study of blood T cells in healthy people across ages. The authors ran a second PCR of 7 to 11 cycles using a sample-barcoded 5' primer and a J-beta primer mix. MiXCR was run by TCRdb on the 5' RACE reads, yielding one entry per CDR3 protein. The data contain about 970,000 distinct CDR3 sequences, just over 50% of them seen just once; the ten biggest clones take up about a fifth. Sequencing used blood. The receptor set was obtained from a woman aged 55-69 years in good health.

The CDR3 nucleotides read TGTGCCAGCAGCCCCCCCGGGAGGGTTGGCTATGGCTACACCTTC. It translates to CASSPPGRVGYGYTF. The chain employs TRBV3-1 and TRBJ1-2; D gene unclear. Germline lookup yields CDR1 LGHDT and CDR2 YNNKEL (reference sequence). The CDR3 extends over 15 amino acids. The V and J ends lost 4 bases and 4 bases respectively, with 16 bases between them.

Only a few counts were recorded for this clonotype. For the CDR3, the DNA is TGTGCCAGCAGCGTAGTCGCTGCAACTAGTACCCGCTACGAGCAGTACTTC. It translates to CASSVVAATSTRYEQYF. The chain employs TRBV9 and TRBJ2-7; TRBD2 might be the D (5 bases). CDR1 is SGDLS, CDR2 YYNGEE, per germline. Trimming removed 0 bases from V and 3 bases from J, with 19 bases in between. The CDR3 loop spans 17 amino acids. Looking up the rest from reference TRBV9 and TRBJ2-7 gives the full variable domain: DSGVTQTPKHLITATGQRVTLRCSPRSGDLSVYWYQQSLDQGLQFLIQYYNGEERAKGNILERFSAQQFPDLHSELNLSSLELGDSALYFCASSVVAATSTRYEQYFGPGTRLTVT.

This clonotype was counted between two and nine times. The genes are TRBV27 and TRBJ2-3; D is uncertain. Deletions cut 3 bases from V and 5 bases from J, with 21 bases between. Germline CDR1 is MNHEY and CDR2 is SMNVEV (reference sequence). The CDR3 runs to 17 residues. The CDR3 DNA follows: TGTGCCAGCAGTTTTGGGCCCCGCCCGGTGTATCAAGATACGCAGTATTTT. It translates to CASSFGPRPVYQDTQYF.

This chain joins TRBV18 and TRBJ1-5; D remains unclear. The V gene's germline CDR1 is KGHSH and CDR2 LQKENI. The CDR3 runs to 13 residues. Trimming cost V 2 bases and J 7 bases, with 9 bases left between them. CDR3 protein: CASSPDTEQPQHF. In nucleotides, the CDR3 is TGTGCCAGCTCACCAGATACAGAACAGCCCCAGCATTTT.

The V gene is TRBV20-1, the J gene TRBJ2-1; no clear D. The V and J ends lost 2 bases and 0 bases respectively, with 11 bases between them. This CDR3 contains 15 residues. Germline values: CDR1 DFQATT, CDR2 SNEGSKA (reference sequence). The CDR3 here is CSARNSSSSYNEQFF. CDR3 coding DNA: TGCAGTGCTAGAAATTCTTCGAGCTCCTACAATGAGCAGTTCTTC.

The CDR3 DNA is TGTGCCAGCAGTTTTGGCGGGGAGCAGTTCTTC. The encoded protein is CASSFGGEQFF. This chain connects TRBV28 to TRBJ2-1, with TRBD2 as a possible D gene (5 bases). With 3 bases removed from V and 10 bases from J, the gap between germline ends came to 7 bases. CDR3 length equals 11 residues. CDR1 and CDR2 (germline): MDHEN, SYDVKM.

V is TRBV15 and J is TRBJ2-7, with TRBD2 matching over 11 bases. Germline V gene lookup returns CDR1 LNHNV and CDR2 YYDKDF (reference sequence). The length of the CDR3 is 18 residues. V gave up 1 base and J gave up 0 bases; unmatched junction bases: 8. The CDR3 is CATSRVRLAGYSSYEQYF. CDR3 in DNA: TGTGCCACCAGCAGAGTCCGACTAGCGGGATATAGCTCCTACGAGCAGTACTTC.

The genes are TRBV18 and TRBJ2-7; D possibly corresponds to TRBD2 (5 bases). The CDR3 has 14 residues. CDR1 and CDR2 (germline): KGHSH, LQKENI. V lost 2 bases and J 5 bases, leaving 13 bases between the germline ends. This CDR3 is CASSPEGRVHEQYF. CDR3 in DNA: TGTGCCAGCTCACCAGAGGGTCGAGTCCACGAGCAGTACTTC. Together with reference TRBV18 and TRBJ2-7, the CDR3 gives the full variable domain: NAGVMQNPRHLVRRRGQEARLRCSPMKGHSHVYWYRQLPEEGLKFMVYLQKENIIDESGMPKERFSAEFPKEGPSILRIQQVVRGDSAAYFCASSPEGRVHEQYFGPGTRLTVT.

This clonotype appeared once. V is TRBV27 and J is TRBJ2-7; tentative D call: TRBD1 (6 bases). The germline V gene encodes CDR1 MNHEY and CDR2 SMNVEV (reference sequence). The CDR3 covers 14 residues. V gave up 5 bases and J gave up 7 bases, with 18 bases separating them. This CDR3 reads CASSLTTGVGEQYF. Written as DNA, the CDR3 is TGTGCCAGCAGTCTTACGACAGGAGTAGGGGAGCAGTACTTC.

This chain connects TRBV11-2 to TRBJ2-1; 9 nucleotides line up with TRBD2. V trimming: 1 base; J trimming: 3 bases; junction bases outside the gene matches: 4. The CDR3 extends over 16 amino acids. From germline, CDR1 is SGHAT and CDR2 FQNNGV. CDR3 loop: CASSLGAGGLYNEQFF. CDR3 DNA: TGTGCCAGCAGCTTAGGGGCGGGAGGGCTCTACAATGAGCAGTTCTTC. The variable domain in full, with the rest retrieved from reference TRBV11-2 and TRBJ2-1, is EAGVAQSPRYKIIEKRQSVAFWCNPISGHATLYWYQQILGQGPKLLIQFQNNGVVDDSQLPKDRFSAERLKGVDSTLKIQPAKLEDSAVYLCASSLGAGGLYNEQFFGPGTRLTVL.

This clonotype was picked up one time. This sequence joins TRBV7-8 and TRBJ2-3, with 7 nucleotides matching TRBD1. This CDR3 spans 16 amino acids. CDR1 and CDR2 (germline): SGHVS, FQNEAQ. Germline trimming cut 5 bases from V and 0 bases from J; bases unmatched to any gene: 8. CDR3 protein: CASSLRTGESTDTQYF. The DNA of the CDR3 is TGTGCCAGCAGCCTCAGGACAGGCGAAAGCACAGATACGCAGTATTTT. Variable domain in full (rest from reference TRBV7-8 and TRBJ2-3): GAGVSQSPRYKVAKRGQDVALRCDPISGHVSLFWYQQALGQGPEFLTYFQNEAQLDKSGLPSDRFFAERPEGSVSTLKIQRTQQEDSAVYLCASSLRTGESTDTQYFGPGTRLTVL.

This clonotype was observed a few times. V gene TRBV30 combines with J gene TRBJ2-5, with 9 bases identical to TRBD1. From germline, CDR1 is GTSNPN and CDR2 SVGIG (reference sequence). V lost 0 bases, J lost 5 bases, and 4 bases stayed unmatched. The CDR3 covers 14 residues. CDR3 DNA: TGTGCCTGGAGTGTAGGGACAGGGAGGGAGACCCAGTACTTC. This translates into CAWSVGTGRETQYF.

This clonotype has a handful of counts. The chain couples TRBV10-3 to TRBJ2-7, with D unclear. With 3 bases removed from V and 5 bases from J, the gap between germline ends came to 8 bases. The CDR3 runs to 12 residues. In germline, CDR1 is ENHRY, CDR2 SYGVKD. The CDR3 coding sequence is TGTGCCATCAGTGACTTAACCCACGAGCAGTACTTC. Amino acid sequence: CAISDLTHEQYF.

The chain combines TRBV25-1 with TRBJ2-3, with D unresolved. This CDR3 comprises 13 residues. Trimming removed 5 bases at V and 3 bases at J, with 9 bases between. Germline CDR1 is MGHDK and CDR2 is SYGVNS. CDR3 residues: CASSQPGTDTQYF. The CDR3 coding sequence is TGTGCCAGCAGTCAACCCGGTACAGATACGCAGTATTTT. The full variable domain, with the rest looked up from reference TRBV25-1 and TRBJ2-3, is EADIYQTPRYLVIGTGKKITLECSQTMGHDKMYWYQQDPGMELHLIHYSYGVNSTEKGDLSSESTVSRIRTEHFPLTLESARPSHTSQYLCASSQPGTDTQYFGPGTRLTVL.

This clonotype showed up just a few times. The CDR3 spells CASSYQGLASAKNIQYF. CDR3 in DNA: TGTGCCAGCAGTTACCAGGGACTAGCGTCAGCCAAAAACATTCAGTACTTC. V usage is TRBV6-6 and J usage is TRBJ2-4; 10 bases align to TRBD2. CDR3 length: 17 amino acids. The trim removed 2 bases at V and 0 bases at J, leaving 4 bases unmatched. Germline V lookup: CDR1 MNHNY, CDR2 SVGAGI (reference sequence).

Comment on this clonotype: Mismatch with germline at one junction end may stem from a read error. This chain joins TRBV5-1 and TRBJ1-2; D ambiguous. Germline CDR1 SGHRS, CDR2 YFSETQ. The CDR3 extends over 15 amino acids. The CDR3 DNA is TGCACCAGCAGCCGCGCGACCCTCACCTCGAACGGCTACACCTTC. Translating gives CTSSRATLTSNGYTF.

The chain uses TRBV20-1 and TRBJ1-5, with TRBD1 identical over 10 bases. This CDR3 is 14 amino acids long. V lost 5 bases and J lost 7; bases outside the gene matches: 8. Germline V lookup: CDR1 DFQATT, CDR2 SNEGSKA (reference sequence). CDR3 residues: CSAYRDRGPQPQHF. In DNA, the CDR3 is TGCAGTGCTTACCGGGACAGGGGTCCCCAGCCCCAGCATTTT.

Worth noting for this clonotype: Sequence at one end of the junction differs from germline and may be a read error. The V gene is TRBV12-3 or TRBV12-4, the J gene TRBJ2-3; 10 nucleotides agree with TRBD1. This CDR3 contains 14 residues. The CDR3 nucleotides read TGTGCCAGCAGGCCGACAGGGGGCACAGATGCGCAGTATTTT. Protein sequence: CASRPTGGTDAQYF.

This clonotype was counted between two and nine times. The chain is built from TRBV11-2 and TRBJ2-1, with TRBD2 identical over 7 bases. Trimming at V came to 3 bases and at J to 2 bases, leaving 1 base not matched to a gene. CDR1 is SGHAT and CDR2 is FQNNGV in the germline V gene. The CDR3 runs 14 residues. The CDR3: CASSFGGTYNEQFF. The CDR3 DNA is TGTGCCAGCAGCTTCGGGGGGACCTACAATGAGCAGTTCTTC.

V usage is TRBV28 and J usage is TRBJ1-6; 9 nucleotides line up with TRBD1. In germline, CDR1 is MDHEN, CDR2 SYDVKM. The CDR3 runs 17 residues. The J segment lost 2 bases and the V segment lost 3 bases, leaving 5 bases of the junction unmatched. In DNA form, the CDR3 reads TGTGCCAGCAGTTTCACAGGGGGCGAACCCTATAATTCACCCCTCCACTTT. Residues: CASSFTGGEPYNSPLHF.

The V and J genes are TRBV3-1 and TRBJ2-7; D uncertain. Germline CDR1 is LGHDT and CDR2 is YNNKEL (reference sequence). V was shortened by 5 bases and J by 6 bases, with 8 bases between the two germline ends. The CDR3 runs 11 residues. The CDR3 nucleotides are TGTGCCAGCAGCATTAATCGCGAGCAGTACTTC. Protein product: CASSINREQYF.